This T cell receptor beta chain is from a study of blood T cell repertoires in COVID-19. The assay was immunoSEQ multiplex PCR, and TCRdb's table has in-frame clones only and misses some. The sample has over 75,000 clones, 89% seen once. V gave up 3 bases and J gave up 6 bases, with 12 bases separating them. This CDR3 comprises 13 residues. CDR1 is ENHRY, CDR2 SYGVKD, per germline. This receptor was obtained from an elderly woman with active COVID-19. The chain employs TRBV10-3 and TRBJ2-7; tentative D call: TRBD1 (5 bases). Sequenced sample: peripheral blood. In nucleotides, the CDR3 is TGTGCCATCAGTGAATTTATACAGGTCGAGCAGTACTTC. The encoded protein is CAISEFIQVEQYF.